This T cell receptor (beta chain) was recovered during a study of blood T cell repertoires in COVID-19. Study in general: Samples taken during acute and convalescent COVID-19 were collected in the United States, Italy and Spain.

Germline V lookup: CDR1 SNHLY, CDR2 FYNNEI. Trimming removed 2 bases at V and 5 bases at J, with 10 bases between. CDR3 size: 13 residues. Seattle researchers signed up patients amid active infection and tracked them longitudinally. In the original analysis: From reference gene primer amplification, estimates of nucleated cell counts were derived. Some clones are missing from TCRdb's copy, which holds only in-frame ones; the method was immunoSEQ multiplex PCR. V and J calls and clone size are copied from that table; D and trimming were computed from the DNA. The table has 390,000 or so clones, over 75% seen once.

Sequencing input: peripheral blood. The chain links TRBV2 to TRBJ2-7; possibly TRBD1 for D (6 bases). This TCR derives from a woman aged 25 to 39 with COVID-19, enrolled during active disease. The CDR3 sequence is CASSEQGMNEQYF. CDR3 coding DNA: TGTGCCAGCAGTGAACAGGGGATGAACGAGCAGTACTTC.